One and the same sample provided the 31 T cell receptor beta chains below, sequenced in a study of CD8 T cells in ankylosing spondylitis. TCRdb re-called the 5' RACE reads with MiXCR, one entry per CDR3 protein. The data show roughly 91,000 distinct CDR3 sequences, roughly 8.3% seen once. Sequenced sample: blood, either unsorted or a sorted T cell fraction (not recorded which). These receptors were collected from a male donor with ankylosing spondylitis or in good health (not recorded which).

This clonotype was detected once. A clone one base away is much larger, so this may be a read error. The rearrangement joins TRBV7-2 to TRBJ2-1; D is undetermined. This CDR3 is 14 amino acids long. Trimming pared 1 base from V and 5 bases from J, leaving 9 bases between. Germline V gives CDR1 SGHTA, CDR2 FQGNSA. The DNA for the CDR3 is TGTGCCAGCAGCTTAGACGCCTGGAACAATGAGCAGTTCTTC. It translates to CASSLDAWNNEQFF.

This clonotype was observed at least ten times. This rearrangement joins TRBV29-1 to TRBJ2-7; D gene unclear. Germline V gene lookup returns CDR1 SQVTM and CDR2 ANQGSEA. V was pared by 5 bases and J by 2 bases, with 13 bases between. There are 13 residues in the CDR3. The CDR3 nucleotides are TGCAGCGTTTTTGTTGACCGAGCCTACGAGCAGTACTTC. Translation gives CSVFVDRAYEQYF.

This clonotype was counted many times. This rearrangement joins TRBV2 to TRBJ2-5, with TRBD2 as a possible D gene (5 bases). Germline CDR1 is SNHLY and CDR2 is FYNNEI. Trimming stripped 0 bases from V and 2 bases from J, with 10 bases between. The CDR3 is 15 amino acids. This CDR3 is CASSEALGEQETQYF. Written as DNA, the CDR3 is TGTGCCAGCAGTGAAGCCCTCGGGGAACAAGAGACCCAGTACTTC.

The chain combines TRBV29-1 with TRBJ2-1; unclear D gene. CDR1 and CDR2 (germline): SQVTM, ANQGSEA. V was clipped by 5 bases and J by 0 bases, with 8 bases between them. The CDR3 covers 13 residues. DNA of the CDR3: TGCAGCGTTCAGGTGAGCTCCTACAATGAGCAGTTCTTC. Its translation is CSVQVSSYNEQFF.

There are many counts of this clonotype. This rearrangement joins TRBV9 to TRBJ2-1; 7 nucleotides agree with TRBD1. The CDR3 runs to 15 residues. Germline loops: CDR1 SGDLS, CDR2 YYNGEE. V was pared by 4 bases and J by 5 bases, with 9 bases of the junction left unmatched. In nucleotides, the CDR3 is TGTGCCAGCAGCATCCGGGACAGAAATAACAATGAGCAGTTCTTC. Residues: CASSIRDRNNNEQFF. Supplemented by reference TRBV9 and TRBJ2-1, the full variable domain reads DSGVTQTPKHLITATGQRVTLRCSPRSGDLSVYWYQQSLDQGLQFLIQYYNGEERAKGNILERFSAQQFPDLHSELNLSSLELGDSALYFCASSIRDRNNNEQFFGPGTRLTVL.

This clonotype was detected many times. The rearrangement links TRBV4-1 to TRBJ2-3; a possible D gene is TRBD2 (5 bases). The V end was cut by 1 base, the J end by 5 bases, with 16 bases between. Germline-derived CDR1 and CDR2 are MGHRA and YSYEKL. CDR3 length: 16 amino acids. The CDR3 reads CASSQGNRGVRDTQYF. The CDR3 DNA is TGCGCCAGCAGCCAAGGGAATCGGGGAGTTCGAGATACGCAGTATTTT.

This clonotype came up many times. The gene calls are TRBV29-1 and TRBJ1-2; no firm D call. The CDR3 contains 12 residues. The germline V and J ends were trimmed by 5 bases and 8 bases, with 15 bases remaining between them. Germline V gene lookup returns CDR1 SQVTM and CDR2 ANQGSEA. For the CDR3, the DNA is TGCAGCGTTTCCTCGGGCCCCGGGGGCTACACCTTC. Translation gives CSVSSGPGGYTF.

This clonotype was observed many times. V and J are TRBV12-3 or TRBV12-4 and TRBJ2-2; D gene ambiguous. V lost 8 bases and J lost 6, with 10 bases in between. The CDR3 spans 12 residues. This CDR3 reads CASGRISGELFF. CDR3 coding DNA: TGTGCCAGCGGCCGTATCTCCGGGGAGCTGTTTTTT.

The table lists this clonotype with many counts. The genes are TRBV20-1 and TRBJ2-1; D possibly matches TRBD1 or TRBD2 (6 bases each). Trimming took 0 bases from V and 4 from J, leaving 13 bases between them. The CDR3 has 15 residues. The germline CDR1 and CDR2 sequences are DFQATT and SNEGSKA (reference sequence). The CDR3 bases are TGCAGTGCTAGAGATGGGGGGCAGGGGTACAATGAGCAGTTCTTC. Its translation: CSARDGGQGYNEQFF.

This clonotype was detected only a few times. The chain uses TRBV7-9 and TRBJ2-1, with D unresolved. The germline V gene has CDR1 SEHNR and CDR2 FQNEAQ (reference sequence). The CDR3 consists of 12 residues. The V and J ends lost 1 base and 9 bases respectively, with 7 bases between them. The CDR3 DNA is TGTGCCAGCAGCTTAGTCCCGTTTGAGCAGTTCTTC. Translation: CASSLVPFEQFF. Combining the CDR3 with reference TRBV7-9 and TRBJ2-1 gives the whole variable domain DTGVSQNPRHKITKRGQNVTFRCDPISEHNRLYWYRQTLGQGPEFLTYFQNEAQLEKSRLLSDRFSAERPKGSFSTLEIQRTEQGDSAMYLCASSLVPFEQFFGPGTRLTVL.

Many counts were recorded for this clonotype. The CDR3 DNA reads TGCGCCAGCAGCTCTGGACAGGGGGGGGATACTGAAGCTTTCTTT. Its protein is CASSSGQGGDTEAFF. This chain connects TRBV5-1 to TRBJ1-1; TRBD1 agrees at 10 bases. Germline V gives CDR1 SGHRS, CDR2 YFSETQ. V gave up 3 bases and J gave up 5 bases; unmatched junction bases: 7. The CDR3 loop spans 15 amino acids.

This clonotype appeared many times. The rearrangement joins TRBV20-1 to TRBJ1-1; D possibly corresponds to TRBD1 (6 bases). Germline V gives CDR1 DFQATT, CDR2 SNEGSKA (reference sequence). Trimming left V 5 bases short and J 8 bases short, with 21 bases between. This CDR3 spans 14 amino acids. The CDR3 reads CSAETLFRGAEAFF. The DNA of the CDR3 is TGCAGTGCTGAAACGCTCTTCAGGGGAGCAGAAGCTTTCTTT.

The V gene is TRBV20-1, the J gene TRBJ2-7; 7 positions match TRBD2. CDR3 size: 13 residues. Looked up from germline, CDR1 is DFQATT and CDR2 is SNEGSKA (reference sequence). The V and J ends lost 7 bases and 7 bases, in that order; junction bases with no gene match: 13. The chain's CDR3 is CSVSGEGAREQYF. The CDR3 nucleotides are TGCAGTGTCAGTGGGGAGGGCGCGAGGGAGCAGTACTTC.

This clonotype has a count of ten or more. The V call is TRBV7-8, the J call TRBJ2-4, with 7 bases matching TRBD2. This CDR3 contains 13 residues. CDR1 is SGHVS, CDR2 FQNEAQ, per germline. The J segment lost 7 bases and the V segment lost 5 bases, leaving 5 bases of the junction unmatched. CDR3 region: CASSTRTSNIQYF. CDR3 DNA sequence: TGTGCCAGCAGCACTAGGACTAGTAACATTCAGTACTTC.

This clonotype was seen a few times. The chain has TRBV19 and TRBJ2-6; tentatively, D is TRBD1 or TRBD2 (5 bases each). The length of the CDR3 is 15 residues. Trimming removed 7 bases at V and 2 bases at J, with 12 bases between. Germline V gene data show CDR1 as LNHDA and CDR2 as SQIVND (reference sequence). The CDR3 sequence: CASTSVGAGANVLTF. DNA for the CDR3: TGTGCCAGTACCTCGGTGGGGGCTGGGGCCAACGTCCTGACTTTC.

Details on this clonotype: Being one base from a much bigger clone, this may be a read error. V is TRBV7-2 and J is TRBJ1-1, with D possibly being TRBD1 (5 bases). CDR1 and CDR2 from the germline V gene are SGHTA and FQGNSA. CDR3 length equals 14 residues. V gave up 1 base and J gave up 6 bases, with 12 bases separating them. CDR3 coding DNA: TGTGCCAGCAGCTTAGAGGAGGGGAGAGCTGAAGCTTTCTTT. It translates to CASSLEEGRAEAFF.

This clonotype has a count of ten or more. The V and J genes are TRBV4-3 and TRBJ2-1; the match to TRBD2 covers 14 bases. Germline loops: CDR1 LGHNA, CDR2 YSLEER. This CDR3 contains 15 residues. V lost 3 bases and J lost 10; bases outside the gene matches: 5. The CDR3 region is CASSHGTSGRGEQFF. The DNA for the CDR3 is TGCGCCAGCAGCCATGGGACTAGCGGGAGAGGGGAGCAGTTCTTC.

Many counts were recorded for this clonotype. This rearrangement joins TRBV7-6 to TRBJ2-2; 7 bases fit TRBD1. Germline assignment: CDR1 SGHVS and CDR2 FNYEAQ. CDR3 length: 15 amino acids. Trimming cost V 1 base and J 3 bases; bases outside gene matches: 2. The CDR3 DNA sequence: TGTGCCAGCAGCTTAGGGCAGGGGGACACCGGGGAGCTGTTTTTT. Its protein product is CASSLGQGDTGELFF.

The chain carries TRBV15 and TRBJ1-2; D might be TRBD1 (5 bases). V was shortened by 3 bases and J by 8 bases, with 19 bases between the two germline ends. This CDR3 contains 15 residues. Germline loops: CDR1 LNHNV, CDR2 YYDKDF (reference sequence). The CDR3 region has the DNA TGTGCCACCAGCAGTCCCCGAGGGGCCGTCTTGGGCTACACCTTC. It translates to CATSSPRGAVLGYTF.

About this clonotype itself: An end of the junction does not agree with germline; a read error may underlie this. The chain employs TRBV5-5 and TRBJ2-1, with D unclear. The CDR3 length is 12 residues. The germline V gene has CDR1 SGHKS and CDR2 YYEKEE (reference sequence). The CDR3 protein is CASNLVGNEQFF. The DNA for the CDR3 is TGTGCCAGCAACTTGGTAGGTAATGAGCAGTTCTTC.

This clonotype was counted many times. Here the CDR3 DNA reads TGTGCCAGCAGCTTAGCTGGCGGCACCGGGGAGCTGTTTTTT. It codes for CASSLAGGTGELFF. The V and J genes are TRBV7-2 and TRBJ2-2; D call uncertain. The CDR3 contains 14 residues. V lost 0 bases to trimming and J lost 4 bases, with 6 bases between them. The germline gives CDR1 SGHTA, CDR2 FQGNSA.

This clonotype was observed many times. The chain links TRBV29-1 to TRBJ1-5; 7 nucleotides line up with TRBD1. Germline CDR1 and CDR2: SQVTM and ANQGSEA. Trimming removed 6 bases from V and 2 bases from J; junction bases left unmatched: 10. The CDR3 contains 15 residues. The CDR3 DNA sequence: TGCAGCGTAACCACACAGGGGACTGGCAATCAGCCCCAGCATTTT. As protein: CSVTTQGTGNQPQHF.

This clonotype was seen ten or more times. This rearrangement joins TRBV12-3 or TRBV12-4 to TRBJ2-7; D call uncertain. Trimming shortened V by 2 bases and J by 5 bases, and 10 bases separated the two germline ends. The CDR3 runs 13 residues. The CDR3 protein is CASSLSKVNEQYF. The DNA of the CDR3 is TGTGCCAGCAGTTTAAGCAAAGTCAACGAGCAGTACTTC.

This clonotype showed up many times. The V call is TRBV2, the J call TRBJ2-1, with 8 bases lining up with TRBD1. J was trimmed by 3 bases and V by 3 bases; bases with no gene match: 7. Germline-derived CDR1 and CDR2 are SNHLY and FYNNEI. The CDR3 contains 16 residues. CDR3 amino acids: CASSDQGAHVYNEQFF. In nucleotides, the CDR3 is TGTGCCAGCAGTGATCAGGGGGCCCACGTCTACAATGAGCAGTTCTTC.

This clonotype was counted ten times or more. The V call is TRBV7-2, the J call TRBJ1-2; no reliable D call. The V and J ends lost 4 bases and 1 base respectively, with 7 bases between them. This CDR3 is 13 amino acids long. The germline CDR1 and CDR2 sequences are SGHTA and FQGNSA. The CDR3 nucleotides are TGTGCCAGCAGCTCAGACAATAACTATGGCTACACCTTC. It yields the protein CASSSDNNYGYTF.

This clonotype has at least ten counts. The CDR3 is CASSRTTSTDTQYF. CDR3 bases: TGCGCCAGCAGCCGGACGACAAGCACAGATACGCAGTATTTT. The genes are TRBV5-1 and TRBJ2-3; D remains ambiguous. V was clipped by 4 bases and J by 0 bases, with 9 bases between them. Germline V gives CDR1 SGHRS, CDR2 YFSETQ. This CDR3 region has 14 residues.

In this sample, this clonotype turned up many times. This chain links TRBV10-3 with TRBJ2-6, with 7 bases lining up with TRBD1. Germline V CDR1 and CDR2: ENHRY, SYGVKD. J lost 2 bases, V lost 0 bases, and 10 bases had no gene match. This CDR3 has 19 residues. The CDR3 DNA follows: TGTGCCATCAGTGAGTCGGAAAACAGGGGTATGGCTGGGGCCAACGTCCTGACTTTC. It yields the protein CAISESENRGMAGANVLTF.

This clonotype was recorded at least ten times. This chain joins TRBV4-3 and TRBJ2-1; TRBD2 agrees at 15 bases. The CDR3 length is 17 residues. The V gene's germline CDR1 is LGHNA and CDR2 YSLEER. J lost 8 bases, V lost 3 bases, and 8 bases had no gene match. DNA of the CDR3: TGCGCCAGCAGCCACGGACTAGCGGGGGGGTCCGCGCATGAGCAGTTCTTC. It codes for CASSHGLAGGSAHEQFF.

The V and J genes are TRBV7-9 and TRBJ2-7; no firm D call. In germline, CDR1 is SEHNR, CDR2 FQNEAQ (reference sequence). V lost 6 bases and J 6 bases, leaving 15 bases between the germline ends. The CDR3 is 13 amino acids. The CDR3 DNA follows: TGTGCCAGCAGTCTTTATCCCGCCCCCGAGCAGTACTTC. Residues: CASSLYPAPEQYF.

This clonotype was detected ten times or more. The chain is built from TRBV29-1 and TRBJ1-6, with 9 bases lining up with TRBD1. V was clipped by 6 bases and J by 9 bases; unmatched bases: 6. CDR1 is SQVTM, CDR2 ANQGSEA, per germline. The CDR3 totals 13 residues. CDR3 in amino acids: CSVAGTGSSPLHF. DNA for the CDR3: TGCAGCGTCGCCGGGACAGGGTCTTCACCCCTCCACTTT.

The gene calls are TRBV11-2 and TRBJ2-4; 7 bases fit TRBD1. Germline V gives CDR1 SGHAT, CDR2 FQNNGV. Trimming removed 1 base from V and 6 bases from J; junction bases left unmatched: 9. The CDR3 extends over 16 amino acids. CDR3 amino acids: CASSLVQGIWRNIQYF. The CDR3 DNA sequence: TGTGCCAGCAGCTTAGTACAGGGGATTTGGAGAAACATTCAGTACTTC.